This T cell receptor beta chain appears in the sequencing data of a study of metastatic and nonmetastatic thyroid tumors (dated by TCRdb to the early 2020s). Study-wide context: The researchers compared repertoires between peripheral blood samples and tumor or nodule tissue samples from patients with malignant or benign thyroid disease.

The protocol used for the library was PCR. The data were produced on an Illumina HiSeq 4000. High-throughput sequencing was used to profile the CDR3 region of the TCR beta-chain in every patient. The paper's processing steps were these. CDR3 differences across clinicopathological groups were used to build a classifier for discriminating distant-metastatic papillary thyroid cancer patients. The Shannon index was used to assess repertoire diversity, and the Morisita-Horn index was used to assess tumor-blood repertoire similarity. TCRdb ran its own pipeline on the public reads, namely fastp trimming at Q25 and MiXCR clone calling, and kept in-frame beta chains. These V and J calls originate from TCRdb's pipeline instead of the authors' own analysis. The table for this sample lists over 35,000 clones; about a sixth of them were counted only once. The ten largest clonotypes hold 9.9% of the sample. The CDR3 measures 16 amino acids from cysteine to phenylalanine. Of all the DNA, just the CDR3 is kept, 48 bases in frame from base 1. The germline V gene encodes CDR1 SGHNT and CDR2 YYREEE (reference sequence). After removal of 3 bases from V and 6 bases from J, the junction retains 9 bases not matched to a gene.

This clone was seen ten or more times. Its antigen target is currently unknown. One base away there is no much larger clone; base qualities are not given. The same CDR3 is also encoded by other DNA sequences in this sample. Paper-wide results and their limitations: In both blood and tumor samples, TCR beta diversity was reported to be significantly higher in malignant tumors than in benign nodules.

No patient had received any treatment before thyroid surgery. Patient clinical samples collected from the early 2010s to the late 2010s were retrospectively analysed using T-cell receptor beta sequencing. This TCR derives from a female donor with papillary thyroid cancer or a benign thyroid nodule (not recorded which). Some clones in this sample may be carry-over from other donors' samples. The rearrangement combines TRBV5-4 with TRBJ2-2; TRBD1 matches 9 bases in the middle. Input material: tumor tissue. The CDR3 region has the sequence CASSSRPTGGPGELFF. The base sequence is TGTGCCAGCAGCTCACGACCGACAGGGGGGCCCGGGGAGCTGTTTTTT.